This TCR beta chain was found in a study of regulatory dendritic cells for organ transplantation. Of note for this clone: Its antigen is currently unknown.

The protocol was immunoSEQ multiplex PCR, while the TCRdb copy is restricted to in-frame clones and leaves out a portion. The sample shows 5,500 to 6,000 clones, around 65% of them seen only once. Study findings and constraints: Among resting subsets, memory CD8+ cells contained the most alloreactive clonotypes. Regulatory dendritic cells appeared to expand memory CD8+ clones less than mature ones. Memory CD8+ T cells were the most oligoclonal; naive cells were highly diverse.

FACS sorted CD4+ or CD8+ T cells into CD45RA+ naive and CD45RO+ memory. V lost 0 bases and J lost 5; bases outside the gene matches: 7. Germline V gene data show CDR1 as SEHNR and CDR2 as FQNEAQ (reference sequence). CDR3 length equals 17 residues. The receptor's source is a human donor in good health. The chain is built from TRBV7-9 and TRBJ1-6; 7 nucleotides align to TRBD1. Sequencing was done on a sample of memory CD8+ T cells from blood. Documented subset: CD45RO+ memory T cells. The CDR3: CASSLATGAFDNSPLHF. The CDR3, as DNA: TGTGCCAGCAGCTTAGCCACAGGGGCTTTTGATAATTCACCCCTCCACTTT.